The 5 T cell receptor beta chains presented below share a single source sample, sequenced in a study of cytomegalovirus exposure and HLA in healthy donors (dated by TCRdb to about 2017). The library came from the immunoSEQ multiplex PCR assay. A mixture of 60 forward primers for TCR Vbeta segments and 13 reverse primers for TCR Jbeta segments was used in the multiplex PCR. TCRdb limited this immuneACCESS table to in-frame rearrangements with V and J called. A share of clones is missing; checked studies link under half to unresolved V genes, and the rest is unexplained. This sample has around 170,000 clones in its table, and approximately 88% of those were observed once. More than 1.5% of the sample is held by the ten biggest clonotypes. Material for sequencing was PBMCs. These receptors were collected from a woman under 30 in good health and CMV-seronegative.

The rearrangement links TRBV12-5 to TRBJ2-7; D is uncertain. The germline V gene encodes CDR1 LGHNT and CDR2 FRNRAP. V was trimmed by 4 bases and J by 6 bases, leaving 13 bases between them. The CDR3 sequence is 13 residues long. The CDR3 DNA follows: TGTGCTAGTGGTTCGAAGCATTCGGGCGAGCAGTACTTC. Amino acid sequence: CASGSKHSGEQYF.

The chain employs TRBV5-1 and TRBJ1-3, with D tentatively TRBD1 (5 bases). Trimming cost V 0 bases and J 3 bases, with 10 bases left between them. CDR1 and CDR2 (germline): SGHRS, YFSETQ. CDR3 size: 15 residues. The CDR3 nucleotides read TGCGCCAGCAGCTTGGGACAGTCTATTGGAAACACCATATATTTT. This gives the protein CASSLGQSIGNTIYF.

The chain links TRBV7-9 to TRBJ1-3, with TRBD1 matching over 12 bases. V was clipped by 5 bases and J by 4 bases; unmatched bases: 12. This CDR3 has 18 residues. CDR1 and CDR2 from the germline V gene are SEHNR and FQNEAQ (reference sequence). CDR3 amino acids: CASSQVPGQGASGNTIYF. The DNA for the CDR3 is TGTGCCAGCAGCCAAGTTCCGGGACAGGGGGCTTCAGGAAACACCATATATTTT.

The chain combines TRBV9 with TRBJ2-1; D might be TRBD2 (5 bases). The germline V gene has CDR1 SGDLS and CDR2 YYNGEE. V dropped 0 bases and J dropped 2 bases, with 9 bases sitting between them. The CDR3 extends over 15 amino acids. The CDR3 DNA sequence: TGTGCCAGCAGCGTAGCCGGGAACACCTACAATGAGCAGTTCTTC. Protein: CASSVAGNTYNEQFF.

The chain has TRBV7-6 and TRBJ2-5; 9 bases are shared with TRBD1. This CDR3 has 16 residues. Germline V lookup: CDR1 SGHVS, CDR2 FNYEAQ. The trim removed 0 bases at V and 5 bases at J, leaving 7 bases unmatched. In DNA, the CDR3 is TGTGCCAGCAGCTTAGCGGGGACAGGGCCGAGGGAGACCCAGTACTTC. It specifies CASSLAGTGPRETQYF.